Listed below are T cell receptor beta chains from one sample, sequenced in a study of regulatory T cells in long-lasting Graves disease. Each CDR3 protein is one row after TCRdb ran MiXCR on the multiplex PCR reads. The sample yields approximately 440,000 distinct CDR3 sequences, around 15% seen once. In addition, the sample was reused for a study of T cells in Graves' hyperthyroidism and ophthalmopathy.

The source material was peripheral blood mononuclear cells (PBMCs), sampled at new diagnosis, from a patient treated with antithyroid drugs. These receptor sequences come from a man in his forties with Graves disease. Each CDR3 is given with its conserved first and last residue. Fields, in order: J gene, V gene, clone size, D gene, CDR3 DNA, CDR3 protein. D genes are given only for firm matches. A clone size is listed for some rows: how often the clone was seen (once, few, many), or a class if it is expanded.

j_gene: TRBJ2-1
v_gene: TRBV9
abundance: NA
d_gene: NA
CDR3nt: TGTGCCAGCAGCGGGGGGCCTGGGCGGGATGACTACAATGAGCAGTTCTTC
CDR3aa: CASSGGPGRDDYNEQFF

j_gene: TRBJ2-2
v_gene: TRBV6-5
abundance: many
d_gene: TRBD2
CDR3nt: TGTGCCAGCAGTTACGACCCGCCGGGAGGGCGTCGCACCGGGGAGCTGTTTTTT
CDR3aa: CASSYDPPGGRRTGELFF

j_gene: TRBJ2-7
v_gene: TRBV29-1
abundance: many
d_gene: TRBD2
CDR3nt: TGCAGCGGGCGACTAGCGGGAGGGCCCCACGAGCAGTACTTC
CDR3aa: CSGRLAGGPHEQYF

j_gene: TRBJ2-7
v_gene: TRBV2
abundance: many
d_gene: TRBD1
CDR3nt: TGTGCCAGCAGTGGGGACAGGGGATCTTACGAGCAGTACTTC
CDR3aa: CASSGDRGSYEQYF

j_gene: TRBJ2-5
v_gene: TRBV12-5
abundance: NA
d_gene: TRBD2
CDR3nt: TGTGCTAGTGGTTTTTCCGGGACTAGCGGGACCACCCAAGAGACCCAGTACTTC
CDR3aa: CASGFSGTSGTTQETQYF

j_gene: TRBJ2-7
v_gene: TRBV20-1
abundance: many
d_gene: NA
CDR3nt: TGCAGTGCTCAGGACAGGGCTGGCGGGAGGGCCTACGAGCAGTACTTC
CDR3aa: CSAQDRAGGRAYEQYF

j_gene: TRBJ2-5
v_gene: TRBV2
abundance: many
d_gene: NA
CDR3nt: TGTGCCAGCAGTGGCCTCGGTCGTCAGGAGACCCAGTACTTC
CDR3aa: CASSGLGRQETQYF

j_gene: TRBJ2-7
v_gene: TRBV24-1
abundance: NA
d_gene: NA
CDR3nt: TGTGCCACCAGTGAAAGAACAGGGATCGGCCACGAGCAGTACTTC
CDR3aa: CATSERTGIGHEQYF

j_gene: TRBJ2-3
v_gene: TRBV18
abundance: many
d_gene: TRBD1
CDR3nt: TGTGCCAGCTCACCCGGGACAGACAGCACAGATACGCAGTATTTT
CDR3aa: CASSPGTDSTDTQYF

j_gene: TRBJ1-1
v_gene: TRBV7-3
abundance: NA
d_gene: NA
CDR3nt: TGTGCCAGCAGCTTAGTAGACAGTGCTGAAGCTTTCTTT
CDR3aa: CASSLVDSAEAFF

j_gene: TRBJ2-2
v_gene: TRBV5-1
abundance: many
d_gene: TRBD1
CDR3nt: TGCGCCAGCAGATCACAGGGGCCAGCAAACACCGGGGAGCTGTTTTTT
CDR3aa: CASRSQGPANTGELFF

j_gene: TRBJ1-3
v_gene: TRBV27
abundance: many
d_gene: NA
CDR3nt: TGTGCCTCCCCGGGGGGGGCAGGTTGGGCCTCTGGAAACACCATATATTTT
CDR3aa: CASPGGAGWASGNTIYF

j_gene: TRBJ2-1
v_gene: TRBV7-8
abundance: NA
d_gene: TRBD2
CDR3nt: TGTGCCGGCAGCCCACGGGAGGGCCCTCACAATGAGCAGCTCTTC
CDR3aa: CAGSPREGPHNEQLF

j_gene: TRBJ1-1
v_gene: TRBV28
abundance: many
d_gene: NA
CDR3nt: TGTGCCAGCAGACTAACAAACTACAACACTGAAGCTTTCTTT
CDR3aa: CASRLTNYNTEAFF

j_gene: TRBJ2-7
v_gene: TRBV12-3/TRBV12-4
abundance: many
d_gene: NA
CDR3nt: TGTGCCAGCAGTTTAGGCCCCATCAGCTCCTACGAGCAGTACTTC
CDR3aa: CASSLGPISSYEQYF

j_gene: TRBJ2-5
v_gene: TRBV7-6
abundance: many
d_gene: TRBD2
CDR3nt: TGTGCCAGCAGCTCCACCGGGACTAGCGGGAGTTTCGAGACCCAGTACTTC
CDR3aa: CASSSTGTSGSFETQYF

j_gene: TRBJ2-1
v_gene: TRBV11-3
abundance: many
d_gene: TRBD2
CDR3nt: TGTGCCAGCAGCTTAGGGGGACTAGCGGACAATGAGCAGTTCTTC
CDR3aa: CASSLGGLADNEQFF

j_gene: TRBJ2-5
v_gene: TRBV18
abundance: few
d_gene: NA
CDR3nt: TGTGCCAGCTCAGGGGCGTCGGAGACCCAGTACTTC
CDR3aa: CASSGASETQYF

j_gene: TRBJ2-1
v_gene: TRBV28
abundance: NA
d_gene: TRBD1
CDR3nt: TGTGCCAGCAGGACACCCGGGACAGGGAGAAATGATGAGCAGTTCTTC
CDR3aa: CASRTPGTGRNDEQFF

j_gene: TRBJ2-5
v_gene: TRBV12-5
abundance: NA
d_gene: NA
CDR3nt: TGTGCTAGTGGTCCCGGACAGGAGGGACCACAAGAGACCCAGTACTTC
CDR3aa: CASGPGQEGPQETQYF

j_gene: TRBJ2-3
v_gene: TRBV7-9
abundance: many
d_gene: NA
CDR3nt: TGTGCCAGCAGCTTGACCATGCAGGGCACAGATACGCAGTATTTT
CDR3aa: CASSLTMQGTDTQYF

j_gene: TRBJ1-2
v_gene: TRBV7-9
abundance: few
d_gene: TRBD1
CDR3nt: TGTGCCAGCAGCTTCCAGGACAGGGGGCGGAGTGGCTACACCTTC
CDR3aa: CASSFQDRGRSGYTF